One sample yielded the 24 T cell receptor beta chains listed below, sequenced in a study of blood T cells in healthy people across ages. A second about 7 to 11 cycle PCR used barcoded and J-beta primers. Each CDR3 protein is one row after TCRdb ran MiXCR on the 5' RACE reads. The table includes 1.6 million or so distinct CDR3 sequences, roughly 30% detected once. Sequencing was performed on blood. The receptor source for this set is a young woman in good health.

This clonotype was seen more than once but under ten times. The chain combines TRBV20-1 with TRBJ2-5; 7 nucleotides align to TRBD2. The CDR3 consists of 13 residues. The V gene's germline CDR1 is DFQATT and CDR2 SNEGSKA (reference sequence). Trimming at V came to 7 bases and at J to 2 bases, leaving 7 bases not matched to a gene. The CDR3 region is CSGRRGLQETQYF. The CDR3 bases are TGCAGTGGTCGGAGGGGACTACAAGAGACCCAGTACTTC.

This clonotype was seen only once. The rearrangement joins TRBV6-1 to TRBJ2-3; D may match TRBD1 or TRBD2 (5 bases each). Germline V gene sequence: CDR1 MNHNS, CDR2 SASEGT. Trimming shortened V by 8 bases and J by 5 bases, and 14 bases separated the two germline ends. This CDR3 has 13 amino acids. CDR3 sequence (DNA): TGTGCCAGCGCAGGGAGAGGTGGAGATACGCAGTATTTT. Protein: CASAGRGGDTQYF.

V usage is TRBV20-1 and J usage is TRBJ2-5, with 11 bases that match TRBD2. The CDR3 is 16 amino acids. Germline trimming cut 6 bases from V and 3 bases from J; bases unmatched to any gene: 12. Germline assignment: CDR1 DFQATT and CDR2 SNEGSKA (reference sequence). For the CDR3, the DNA is TGCAGTGCAAAAAAACCTGGGACTAGCGGAAAAGAGACCCAGTACTTC. Translated, it gives CSAKKPGTSGKETQYF.

This chain uses TRBV6-2 or TRBV6-3 with TRBJ1-2, with no clear D. Germline V lookup: CDR1 MNHEY, CDR2 SVGEGT. The CDR3 runs to 9 residues. V dropped 8 bases and J dropped 5 bases, with 3 bases sitting between them. The CDR3 DNA reads TGTGCCAGCGGGTATGGCTACACCTTC. Translation: CASGYGYTF.

This clonotype was recorded a few times. The CDR3, as DNA: TGTGCCAGCAGTTACCGGGGGACTAGCGGGAGGGCCAACCGGTACAATGAGCAGTTCTTC. Translating it yields CASSYRGTSGRANRYNEQFF. This chain joins TRBV27 and TRBJ2-1, with 16 bases that match TRBD2. V shed 4 bases and J 4 bases; nucleotides not matched to a gene: 13. This CDR3 spans 20 amino acids. Looked up from germline, CDR1 is MNHEY and CDR2 is SMNVEV (reference sequence).

There are many counts of this clonotype. The chain has TRBV7-2 and TRBJ2-1, with no clear D. The germline V gene has CDR1 SGHTA and CDR2 FQGNSA. V gave up 6 bases and J gave up 2 bases, with 11 bases separating them. The CDR3 sequence is 14 residues long. The CDR3 sequence: CASSLSRTYNEQFF. The CDR3 coding sequence is TGTGCCAGCAGTTTATCACGGACCTACAATGAGCAGTTCTTC.

The sample holds many counts of this clonotype. The chain carries TRBV10-3 and TRBJ2-5; D assignment may be TRBD1 or TRBD2 (5 bases each). CDR1 is ENHRY and CDR2 is SYGVKD in the germline V gene. V was shortened by 5 bases and J by 2 bases, with 9 bases between the two germline ends. This CDR3 is built from 13 residues. CDR3 amino acids: CAISPGLQETQYF. The CDR3 DNA sequence: TGTGCCATCAGTCCGGGGCTTCAAGAGACCCAGTACTTC.

The chain joins TRBV4-1 to TRBJ1-5; D perhaps matches TRBD1 (6 bases). Germline CDR1 reads MGHRA; CDR2 reads YSYEKL. V was pared by 0 bases and J by 10 bases, with 16 bases between. The CDR3 totals 15 residues. The CDR3 loop is CASSQDIGGPAPQHF. The CDR3 coding sequence is TGCGCCAGCAGCCAAGATATCGGGGGCCCTGCACCCCAGCATTTT.

This clonotype was seen only a few times. V and J are TRBV20-1 and TRBJ2-7, with 11 nucleotides matching TRBD1. From germline, CDR1 is DFQATT and CDR2 SNEGSKA (reference sequence). The CDR3 length is 15 residues. Germline trimming cut 6 bases from V and 1 base from J; bases unmatched to any gene: 8. This chain's CDR3 is CSATDRGRSSYEQYF. The DNA of the CDR3 is TGCAGTGCCACGGACAGGGGGCGCTCATCCTACGAGCAGTACTTC.

This clonotype was seen many times. The chain employs TRBV5-1 and TRBJ2-5, with D maybe TRBD1 (6 bases). CDR1 is SGHRS, CDR2 YFSETQ, per germline. The CDR3 covers 14 residues. Trimming stripped 2 bases from V and 5 bases from J, with 13 bases between. The CDR3 here is CASSLRGFRETQYF. Written as DNA, the CDR3 is TGCGCCAGCAGCTTAAGGGGGTTCCGGGAGACCCAGTACTTC.

This clonotype was counted between two and nine times. V is TRBV7-2 and J is TRBJ2-1, with D possibly called TRBD1 or TRBD2 (6 bases each). V lost 1 base and J 13 bases, leaving 8 bases between the germline ends. Per the germline V gene, CDR1 is SGHTA and CDR2 is FQGNSA. The CDR3 length is 11 residues. In nucleotides, the CDR3 is TGTGCCAGCAGCTTAGGGGGGGCCCAGTTCTTC. This gives the protein CASSLGGAQFF.

In the case of this clonotype: This may stem from a read error, because a much larger clone lies one nucleotide away. V and J are TRBV10-3 and TRBJ1-2, with 7 bases that match TRBD1. This CDR3 has 12 residues. Germline assignment: CDR1 ENHRY and CDR2 SYGVKD. CDR3 protein: CAISGQGYDYTF. The CDR3 DNA follows: TGTGCCATCAGTGGACAGGGATATGACTACACCTTC.

The DNA of the CDR3 is TGTGCCAGCTCACCGTGGGTCGATAACAATGAGCAGTTCTTC. It codes for CASSPWVDNNEQFF. V gene TRBV18 combines with J gene TRBJ2-1, with D unclear. In germline, CDR1 is KGHSH, CDR2 LQKENI. V dropped 3 bases and J dropped 5 bases, with 11 bases sitting between them. This CDR3 spans 14 amino acids. The entire variable domain, with the rest obtained from reference TRBV18 and TRBJ2-1, is as follows: NAGVMQNPRHLVRRRGQEARLRCSPMKGHSHVYWYRQLPEEGLKFMVYLQKENIIDESGMPKERFSAEFPKEGPSILRIQQVVRGDSAAYFCASSPWVDNNEQFFGPGTRLTVL.

The rearrangement joins TRBV4-2 to TRBJ2-3; possibly TRBD2 for D (5 bases). Per germline, CDR1 LGHNA and CDR2 YNFKEQ. This CDR3 has 14 residues. Deletions cut 0 bases from V and 6 bases from J, with 10 bases between. CDR3 amino acids: CASSQDRGADTQYF. CDR3 nucleotides: TGTGCCAGCAGCCAAGATCGGGGAGCGGATACGCAGTATTTT.

The chain joins TRBV6-5 to TRBJ2-4, with TRBD1 matching over 8 bases. Germline V gene data show CDR1 as MNHEY and CDR2 as SVGAGI. CDR3 length equals 14 residues. Trimming removed 5 bases from V and 6 bases from J; junction bases left unmatched: 6. The CDR3 region is CASSPGQATNIQYF. As DNA, the CDR3 is TGTGCCAGCAGTCCGGGACAGGCTACAAACATTCAGTACTTC.

A note on this clonotype: At one of its ends the junction is not consistent with the germline gene, which may arise from a read error. The chain joins TRBV10-2 to TRBJ2-3; D not certain. Germline lookup yields CDR1 WSHSY and CDR2 SAAADI. The CDR3 spans 14 residues. The CDR3 bases are TGCGCCGGCAGTGAGTCTAGGAAATCAGATACGCAGTATTTT. Protein sequence: CAGSESRKSDTQYF.

The V call is TRBV25-1, the J call TRBJ2-7; TRBD1 matches at 8 bases. From germline, CDR1 is MGHDK and CDR2 SYGVNS. V dropped 6 bases and J dropped 7; count of bases not matched to a gene: 11. This CDR3 is 14 amino acids long. CDR3 bases: TGTGCCAGCAGCACCTATCAGGGGGCTAGGGAGCAGTACTTC. Protein: CASSTYQGAREQYF.

This clonotype was found many times. The chain has TRBV27 and TRBJ2-7; maybe TRBD1 (5 bases). The CDR3 sequence is 13 residues long. Trimming took off 6 bases at V and 4 bases at J, with 13 bases between the two ends. Germline CDR1 is MNHEY and CDR2 is SMNVEV (reference sequence). DNA of the CDR3: TGTGCCAGCAGCTTGTCCAGGGCGTACGAGCAGTACTTC. Translated: CASSLSRAYEQYF.

This clonotype has a handful of counts. The rearrangement joins TRBV10-1 to TRBJ2-3, with D possibly matching TRBD2 (5 bases). CDR3 length: 13 residues. Trimming stripped 8 bases from V and 5 bases from J, with 14 bases between. Looked up from germline, CDR1 is WNHNN and CDR2 is SYGVQD (reference sequence). CDR3 loop: CASSDFRGDTQYF. The DNA for the CDR3 is TGCGCCAGCTCGGACTTTCGAGGAGATACGCAGTATTTT.

This clonotype was seen at least ten times. Mismatch with germline at one junction end may stem from a read error. The chain recombines TRBV20-1 with TRBJ1-1, with D unclear. CDR3 length equals 11 residues. Germline loops: CDR1 DFQATT, CDR2 SNEGSKA (reference sequence). The CDR3 is CSARVNTEAFF. The CDR3 nucleotides read TGCAGTGCTAGAGTGAATACTGAAGCTTTCTTT.

This rearrangement joins TRBV20-1 to TRBJ1-2; D is unclear. V was shortened by 0 bases and J by 2 bases, with 10 bases between the two germline ends. Germline CDR1 and CDR2: DFQATT and SNEGSKA (reference sequence). The CDR3 covers 14 residues. This CDR3 reads CSARDQDGNYGYTF. The CDR3 nucleotides are TGCAGTGCTAGAGACCAGGACGGGAACTATGGCTACACCTTC.

The rearrangement uses TRBV6-1 and TRBJ1-5; maybe TRBD1 (6 bases). The CDR3 runs to 13 residues. Germline assignment: CDR1 MNHNS and CDR2 SASEGT. V dropped 3 bases and J dropped 15 bases, with 18 bases sitting between them. The CDR3, as DNA: TGTGCCAGCAGTGATCTCCCACAGGGCGGAGGGCATTTT. As protein: CASSDLPQGGGHF.

This clonotype has a handful of counts. This chain uses TRBV29-1 with TRBJ2-1; the D gene is possibly TRBD2 (6 bases). This CDR3 contains 16 residues. Germline V CDR1 and CDR2: SQVTM, ANQGSEA. V dropped 7 bases and J dropped 5 bases, with 24 bases sitting between them. CDR3 sequence (DNA): TGCAGCGCGCGAGGTTCTGGGGCTAGCGACCACAATGAGCAGTTCTTC. It is translated as CSARGSGASDHNEQFF.

The J gene is TRBJ2-4, the V gene TRBV28, with D possibly matching TRBD1 (6 bases). The tail of the sequence fits TRBJ2-7 better, so the J call may be wrong. The CDR3 contains 15 residues. Germline CDR1 reads MDHEN; CDR2 reads SYDVKM. CDR3 residues: CASSLWLEGEYEQYF. The CDR3 coding sequence is TGTGCCAGCAGTTTATGGCTAGAGGGGGAGTACGAGCAGTACTTC.